A single T cell receptor beta chain is shown here with its context. The data originate from a study of spatial heterogeneity in lung cancer. Via MiXCR, TCRdb re-called the 5' RACE reads, giving one row per CDR3 protein. This sample yields roughly 15,000 distinct CDR3 sequences, of which over 6.5% are seen a single time; around 34% belongs to the top ten. The CDR3 runs 13 residues. Trimming left V 5 bases short and J 4 bases short, with 14 bases between. Germline values: CDR1 SQVTM, CDR2 ANQGSEA. Time point in this sample: sample taken at primary tumor resection. The input material, whole RNA from tumor, nontumor lung or frozen PBMC, was sequenced unsorted.

This TCR derives from a female donor with early-stage non-small cell lung cancer. The sequenced sample was PBMCs, obtained at surgery. The chain joins TRBV29-1 to TRBJ1-2, with TRBD1 as a possible D gene (6 bases). CDR3 coding DNA: TGCAGCGTTTGGGGGGGCATCGTCTATGGCTACACCTTC. This translates into CSVWGGIVYGYTF.